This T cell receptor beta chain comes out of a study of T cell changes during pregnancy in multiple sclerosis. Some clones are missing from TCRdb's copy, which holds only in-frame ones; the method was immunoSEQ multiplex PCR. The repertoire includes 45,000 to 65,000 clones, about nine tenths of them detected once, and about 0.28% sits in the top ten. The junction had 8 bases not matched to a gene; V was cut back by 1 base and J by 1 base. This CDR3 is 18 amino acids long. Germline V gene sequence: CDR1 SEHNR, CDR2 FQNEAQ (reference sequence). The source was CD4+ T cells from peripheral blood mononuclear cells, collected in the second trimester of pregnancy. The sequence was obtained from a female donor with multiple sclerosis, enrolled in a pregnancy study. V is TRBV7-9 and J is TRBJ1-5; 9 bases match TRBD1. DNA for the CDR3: TGTGCCAGCAGCTTAGGGACAGGGGTTCAGAAGAGCAATCAGCCCCAGCATTTT. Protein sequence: CASSLGTGVQKSNQPQHF. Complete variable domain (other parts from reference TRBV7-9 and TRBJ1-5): DTGVSQNPRHKITKRGQNVTFRCDPISEHNRLYWYRQTLGQGPEFLTYFQNEAQLEKSRLLSDRFSAERPKGSFSTLEIQRTEQGDSAMYLCASSLGTGVQKSNQPQHFGDGTRLSIL.